These T cell receptor beta chains were read from a single sample in a study of shared T cell receptors in the human thymus. This table comes from immunoSEQ multiplex PCR, and its TCRdb copy is limited to in-frame clones, with some not included. The sample lists hundreds of thousands of clones, around nine tenths occurring once. The sample was also reused in another study, on human thymus T cells.

The sequenced material came from thymocytes. The receptor source for this set is a boy under three years old with a congenital heart defect. CDR3s include the opening cysteine and the closing phenylalanine or tryptophan. The order of the fields is J gene, clone size, D gene, V gene, CDR3 DNA, CDR3 protein. D genes are given only for firm matches. Only part of the rows carry a size: once, few, many, or a class if the clone is expanded.

J: TRBJ2-7; size: NA; D: TRBD1; V: TRBV27; DNA: TGTGCCAGCAGAGACAGGGACAGCCGACGTTACGAGCAGTACTTC; CDR3: CASRDRDSRRYEQYF
J: TRBJ2-2; size: NA; D: TRBD2; V: TRBV12-5; DNA: TGTGCTAGTGGTTTGGTACTTGCAGCGGGGGCGAACACCGGGGAGCTGTTTTTT; CDR3: CASGLVLAAGANTGELFF
J: TRBJ2-7; size: NA; D: TRBD1; V: TRBV5-6; DNA: TGTGCCAGCAGCTTGGTCGTCGGACAGGTTTCCCAGCAGTACTTC; CDR3: CASSLVVGQVSQQYF
J: TRBJ2-1; size: NA; D: NA; V: TRBV9; DNA: TGTGCCAGCAGCCCCCCATCGGCGGGACCCTTATTATACAATGAGCAGTTCTTC; CDR3: CASSPPSAGPLLYNEQFF
J: TRBJ2-3; size: NA; D: TRBD2; V: TRBV5-4; DNA: TGTGCCAGCAGCTCGCGACTAGCGGAGGCGGCAGATACGCAGTATTTT; CDR3: CASSSRLAEAADTQYF
J: TRBJ2-3; size: NA; D: NA; V: TRBV4-1; DNA: TGCGCCAGCAGCCGATACGGGTCAAGCACAGATACGCAGTATTTT; CDR3: CASSRYGSSTDTQYF
J: TRBJ2-1; size: NA; D: NA; V: TRBV18; DNA: TGTGCCAGCTCACCACGGAGGAATCCCCGCGGCTTCTACAATGAGCAGTTCTTC; CDR3: CASSPRRNPRGFYNEQFF
J: TRBJ2-7; size: NA; D: TRBD2; V: TRBV18; DNA: TGTGCCAGCTCACCACTAGCGGGAGTTTCCTACGAGCAGTACTTC; CDR3: CASSPLAGVSYEQYF
J: TRBJ2-7; size: once; D: TRBD1; V: TRBV4-3; DNA: TGCGCCAGCAGCCAGTTACACGCGGACAGGGGGCTCGCCGAGCAGTACTTC; CDR3: CASSQLHADRGLAEQYF
J: TRBJ2-7; size: NA; D: TRBD2; V: TRBV4-3; DNA: TGCGCCAGCAGCCACTCTATAGGTCTAGCGGGAGTGCGGGAGCAGTACTTC; CDR3: CASSHSIGLAGVREQYF
J: TRBJ2-2; size: NA; D: TRBD1; V: TRBV19; DNA: TGTGCCACCCCGGACAGGGGTACCGGGGAGCTGTTTTTT; CDR3: CATPDRGTGELFF
J: TRBJ2-7; size: NA; D: NA; V: TRBV2; DNA: TGTGCCAGCAGTGCGGGTCTAATTACTTACGAGCAGTACTTC; CDR3: CASSAGLITYEQYF
J: TRBJ1-2; size: NA; D: NA; V: TRBV20-1; DNA: TGCAGTGCTAAAGGGGTCTCTGGCTACACCTTC; CDR3: CSAKGVSGYTF
J: TRBJ2-7; size: once; D: TRBD2; V: TRBV11-2; DNA: TGTGCCAGCAGCCCCAAGGGCGGGAGGCCCTCCTACGAGCAGTACTTC; CDR3: CASSPKGGRPSYEQYF
J: TRBJ1-3; size: NA; D: NA; V: TRBV30; DNA: TGTGCCTGGAGGCCCTCAGGACAAGACTCTGGAAACACCATATATTTT; CDR3: CAWRPSGQDSGNTIYF
J: TRBJ2-7; size: NA; D: NA; V: TRBV10-1; DNA: TGCGCCAGCAGTGGGGGGGAGGCGGGCGAGCAGTACTTC; CDR3: CASSGGEAGEQYF
J: TRBJ2-1; size: NA; D: TRBD2; V: TRBV2; DNA: TGTGCCAGCAGGCGGGGGGGGCTAGCCGACAGCTCCTACAATGAGCAGTTCTTC; CDR3: CASRRGGLADSSYNEQFF
J: TRBJ2-7; size: NA; D: TRBD2; V: TRBV4-3; DNA: TGCGCCAGCAGCCAAGACGGGACTAGCGGGTTCCACGAGCAGTACTTC; CDR3: CASSQDGTSGFHEQYF
J: TRBJ2-7; size: few; D: TRBD2; V: TRBV4-3; DNA: TGCGCCAGCAGCCAAGAAAATCCTGGGGCTAGCGGGAATACCTACGAGCAGTACTTC; CDR3: CASSQENPGASGNTYEQYF
J: TRBJ2-5; size: NA; D: TRBD1; V: TRBV5-1; DNA: TGCGCCAGCAGCCTAGGACAGGGGAAGGGAGAGACCCAGTACTTC; CDR3: CASSLGQGKGETQYF
J: TRBJ2-7; size: once; D: NA; V: TRBV29-1; DNA: TGCAGCGTTGTTGAATGGGGCCCAGGGTCCCCCTACGAGCAGTACTTC; CDR3: CSVVEWGPGSPYEQYF
J: TRBJ1-5; size: NA; D: TRBD1; V: TRBV6-4; DNA: TGTGCCAGCAGCCCGGGACAGGGGAACCATCAGCCCCAGCATTTT; CDR3: CASSPGQGNHQPQHF
J: TRBJ2-7; size: once; D: TRBD2; V: TRBV14; DNA: TGTGCCAGCAGTTCTTCACTAGCGGGAAACTACGAGCAGTACTTC; CDR3: CASSSSLAGNYEQYF
J: TRBJ1-2; size: NA; D: TRBD1; V: TRBV7-2; DNA: TGTGCCAGCAGCCCGCCCGCCGGGACAGGGCCCTCATATGGCTACACCTTC; CDR3: CASSPPAGTGPSYGYTF
J: TRBJ1-5; size: NA; D: NA; V: TRBV15; DNA: TGTGCCACCAGCAGAGGAGGGAGGAATGCTCACGGGAGCAATCAGCCCCAGCATTTT; CDR3: CATSRGGRNAHGSNQPQHF
J: TRBJ2-7; size: NA; D: NA; V: TRBV15; DNA: TGTGCCACCAGCAGAGTTTGGACTACCGACCACTACGAGCAGTACTTC; CDR3: CATSRVWTTDHYEQYF
J: TRBJ1-1; size: NA; D: TRBD1; V: TRBV9; DNA: TGTGCCAGCAGCGTCGACAGGGGTCCCGGGAACACTGAAGCTTTCTTT; CDR3: CASSVDRGPGNTEAFF
J: TRBJ2-3; size: NA; D: NA; V: TRBV10-3; DNA: TGTGCCATCAGTCAAGGGCTAGCGCGAACAGTGTCAGATACGCAGTATTTT; CDR3: CAISQGLARTVSDTQYF
J: TRBJ2-3; size: once; D: TRBD2; V: TRBV19; DNA: TGTGCCAGTAGTATAGTGACTAGCGTGGGACCTGATACGCAGTATTTT; CDR3: CASSIVTSVGPDTQYF
J: TRBJ2-6; size: once; D: NA; V: TRBV9; DNA: TGTGCCAGCAGCGTAACCCGAGGTGGGGCCAACGTCCTGACTTTC; CDR3: CASSVTRGGANVLTF
J: TRBJ2-7; size: NA; D: NA; V: TRBV10-2; DNA: TGCGCCAGCAGCGACCTCGGTCCCCAGGGGGGCCCGACCTACGAGCAGTACTTC; CDR3: CASSDLGPQGGPTYEQYF
J: TRBJ1-1; size: NA; D: NA; V: TRBV14; DNA: TGTGCCAGCAGCTCACGGGGGGTAAGGATGAACACTGAAGCTTTCTTT; CDR3: CASSSRGVRMNTEAFF
J: TRBJ2-7; size: NA; D: TRBD2; V: TRBV6-4; DNA: TGTGCCAGCAGTGACTCTGGACTAGCGGGCGAGCAGTACTTC; CDR3: CASSDSGLAGEQYF
J: TRBJ2-7; size: NA; D: TRBD2; V: TRBV7-2; DNA: TGTGCCAGCAGCTTGGACCGGACTAGCGGGACCCGCAAGCAGTACTTC; CDR3: CASSLDRTSGTRKQYF
J: TRBJ2-7; size: NA; D: NA; V: TRBV15; DNA: TGTGCCACCAGCAGAGGCCTTACCGGGAGCCGTTCGTACGAGCAGTACTTC; CDR3: CATSRGLTGSRSYEQYF
J: TRBJ2-4; size: NA; D: NA; V: TRBV5-4; DNA: TGTGCCAGCAGCTTGGCTGGGGCAGGCCTAGCCAAAAACATTCAGTACTTC; CDR3: CASSLAGAGLAKNIQYF
J: TRBJ2-1; size: NA; D: NA; V: TRBV9; DNA: TGTGCCAGCAGCGTAGAGAACAGACGCAATGAGCAGTTCTTC; CDR3: CASSVENRRNEQFF
J: TRBJ1-2; size: NA; D: NA; V: TRBV18; DNA: TGTGCCAGCTCGCTTGACAGCCCTCCTGATGGCTACACCTTC; CDR3: CASSLDSPPDGYTF
J: TRBJ2-7; size: NA; D: TRBD2; V: TRBV2; DNA: TGTGCCAGCAGGGCTAGCGGGAGTGAGGCCGAGCAGTACTTC; CDR3: CASRASGSEAEQYF
J: TRBJ2-7; size: NA; D: TRBD2; V: TRBV7-9; DNA: TGTGCCAGCAGCCAGGGGACTAGCGGGTCCTCCTACGAGCAGTACTTC; CDR3: CASSQGTSGSSYEQYF
J: TRBJ1-2; size: once; D: NA; V: TRBV28; DNA: TGTGCCAGCAGTTTGACTGTCGGGCAGGGTGATGATGGCTACACCTTC; CDR3: CASSLTVGQGDDGYTF
J: TRBJ1-4; size: once; D: TRBD1; V: TRBV7-9; DNA: TGTGCCAGCCGGCCCGGGACAGGGGATGAAAAACTGTTTTTT; CDR3: CASRPGTGDEKLFF
J: TRBJ1-5; size: NA; D: NA; V: TRBV11-2; DNA: TGTGCCAGCAGCCCCGGGGGGCCGAAGAATCAGCCCCAGCATTTT; CDR3: CASSPGGPKNQPQHF
J: TRBJ2-3; size: NA; D: TRBD1; V: TRBV2; DNA: TGTGCCGTAAAGGGGGCCAGTCCTAGCACAGATACGCAGTATTTT; CDR3: CAVKGASPSTDTQYF
J: TRBJ2-7; size: NA; D: NA; V: TRBV22-1; DNA: TGTCCTGGGAGCGCACCAGTAAGGAGACTAGTATACGAGCAGTACTTC; CDR3: CPGSAPVRRLVYEQYF
J: TRBJ2-3; size: NA; D: NA; V: TRBV21-1; DNA: TGTGCCAGCCTAAGGGGGGGGCTAGCGGGAGGGATTGGTTCCACAGATACGCAGTATTTT; CDR3: CASLRGGLAGGIGSTDTQYF
J: TRBJ2-7; size: few; D: TRBD1; V: TRBV10-3; DNA: TGTGCCATCAGTGATTATGACAGGGCCGTACTATCCTACGAGCAGTACTTC; CDR3: CAISDYDRAVLSYEQYF
J: TRBJ2-7; size: NA; D: TRBD2; V: TRBV6-1; DNA: TGTGCCAGCAGTGGGACTAGCGGGAATTTTTCCTACGAGCAGTACTTC; CDR3: CASSGTSGNFSYEQYF
J: TRBJ2-1; size: once; D: TRBD2; V: TRBV7-9; DNA: TGTGCCAGCAGCAAGGGACTAGCGGGAAAGAATGAGCAGTTCTTC; CDR3: CASSKGLAGKNEQFF